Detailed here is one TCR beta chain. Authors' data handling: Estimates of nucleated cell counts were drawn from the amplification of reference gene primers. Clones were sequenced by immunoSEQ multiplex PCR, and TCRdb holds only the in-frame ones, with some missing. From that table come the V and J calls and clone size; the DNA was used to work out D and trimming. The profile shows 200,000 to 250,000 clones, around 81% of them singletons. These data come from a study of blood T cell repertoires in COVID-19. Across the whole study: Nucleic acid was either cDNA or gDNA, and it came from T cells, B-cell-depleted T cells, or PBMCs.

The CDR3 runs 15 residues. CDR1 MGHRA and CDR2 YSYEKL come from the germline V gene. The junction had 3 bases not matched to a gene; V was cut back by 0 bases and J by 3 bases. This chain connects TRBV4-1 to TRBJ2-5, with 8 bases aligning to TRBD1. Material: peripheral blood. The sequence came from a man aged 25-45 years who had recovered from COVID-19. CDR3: CASSQERTGKETQYF. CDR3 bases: TGCGCCAGCAGCCAAGAGCGGACAGGGAAAGAGACCCAGTACTTC.